One sample yielded the 32 T cell receptor beta chains listed below, sequenced in a study of T cells in women clearing cervical HPV infection. Sequencing was performed with immunoSEQ multiplex PCR; in TCRdb, only in-frame clones are kept and a portion is missing. Seen in this sample are 20,000 to 30,000 clones; the ten most common clones hold 5.4%. Sequences were obtained from blood buffy coat. The receptors derive from a woman between 18 and 69 years old with a cervical HPV16 infection that either progressed to CIN3+ or cleared (not recorded which).

About this clone: The read halts 3 residues ahead of the CDR3 end, with the missing end drawn from the germline J gene. V is TRBV30 and J is TRBJ2-1; 8 bases match TRBD2. This CDR3 is 14 amino acids long. V lost 0 bases, J lost 5 bases, and 3 bases stayed unmatched. Germline CDR1 is GTSNPN and CDR2 is SVGIG (reference sequence). CDR3 sequence reads: CAWSVASGHNEQFF. The sequenced part of the CDR3 DNA is TGTGCCTGGAGTGTAGCTAGCGGGCACAATGAG.

Comment on this clone: The read falls 3 residues short of the CDR3 end, and the missing part is taken from the germline J gene. V and J are TRBV14 and TRBJ2-1, with a possible D match to TRBD2 (5 bases). Trimming stripped 1 base from V and 7 bases from J, with 11 bases between. The CDR3 extends over 14 amino acids. Germline CDR1 is SGHDN and CDR2 is FVKESK. CDR3 protein: CASSQVLAANEQFF. The sequenced CDR3 bases are TGTGCCAGCAGCCAAGTTCTAGCAGCGAATGAG.

Concerning this clone itself: The sequence runs out 3 residues before the end of the CDR3; the remainder is reconstructed from the germline J gene. The chain links TRBV5-1 to TRBJ2-1, with 8 bases that match TRBD2. Per the germline V gene, CDR1 is SGHRS and CDR2 is YFSETQ. The length of the CDR3 is 15 residues. J gave up 7 bases and V 3 bases, and 9 bases lay outside the gene matches. The CDR3 bases that were read are TGCGCCAGCAGCTCCATACGGGGGGGCGGGAATGAG. Translated, it gives CASSSIRGGGNE. The complete CDR3 sequence is CASSSIRGGGNEQFF.

Comment on this clone: The read ends 3 residues before the CDR3 terminus; that terminus is restored from the germline J gene. The V gene is TRBV12-3 or TRBV12-4, the J gene TRBJ2-5; a possible D gene is TRBD2 (7 bases). The CDR3 runs to 15 residues. The V end was cut by 6 bases, the J end by 2 bases, with 16 bases between. The CDR3 bases that were read are TGTGCCAGCAGGATAGGGGGGGCGCGGCAAGAGACC. It encodes CASRIGGARQET. The whole CDR3 protein is CASRIGGARQETQYF.

Points on this clone: The read halts 3 residues ahead of the CDR3 end, with the missing end drawn from the germline J gene. The chain employs TRBV20-1 and TRBJ2-1; 12 bases fit TRBD2. The V gene end was trimmed by 5 bases and the J gene end by 2 bases; junction bases not matched to a gene: 1. The germline V gene encodes CDR1 DFQATT and CDR2 SNEGSKA (reference sequence). The CDR3 totals 14 residues. The sequenced part of the CDR3 DNA is TGCAGTGCTCCTAGCGGGGGGGCCTACAATGAG. It is translated as CSAPSGGAYNE. The whole CDR3 region reads CSAPSGGAYNEQFF.

As regards this clone: The read falls 3 residues short of the CDR3 end, and the missing part is taken from the germline J gene. This chain joins TRBV20-1 and TRBJ2-7; 8 nucleotides line up with TRBD1. V lost 0 bases, J lost 2 bases, and 3 bases stayed unmatched. CDR3 size: 14 residues. Looked up from germline, CDR1 is DFQATT and CDR2 is SNEGSKA (reference sequence). CDR3 bases read: TGCAGTGCTAGAGATGGGGACAGGACCTACGAG. It encodes CSARDGDRTYE. From start to end, the CDR3 is CSARDGDRTYEQYF.

Notes on this clone: The observed sequence ends 3 residues before the CDR3 terminus, with the missing tail filled in from the germline J gene. V usage is TRBV11-2 and J usage is TRBJ2-7, with D perhaps matching TRBD1 (5 bases). Germline CDR1 is SGHAT and CDR2 is FQNNGV. The ends were cut back, 3 bases at V and 1 base at J, with 13 bases in the middle. The CDR3 has 15 residues. The CDR3 sequence: CASSFGREGSYEQYF. CDR3 DNA (partial): TGTGCCAGCAGCTTCGGCAGGGAAGGGTCCTACGAG.

Concerning this clone itself: The sequence runs out 3 residues before the end of the CDR3; the remainder is reconstructed from the germline J gene. This rearrangement joins TRBV3-1 (or the pseudogene TRBV3-2) to TRBJ2-7; TRBD2 is a possible D gene (5 bases). V was shortened by 1 base and J by 2 bases, with 9 bases between the two germline ends. The germline V gene has CDR1 LGHDT and CDR2 YNNKEL (reference sequence). The CDR3 has 14 residues. The sequenced part of the CDR3 DNA is TGTGCCAGCAGCCAAGCCCTCGGGGCCTACGAG. Its protein is CASSQALGAYE. The whole CDR3 region reads CASSQALGAYEQYF.

The CDR3 DNA, read in part, is TGTGCCAGCAGCCAAGTGGTAGGGGACTCAGGCGAG. It encodes CASSQVVGDSGE. The whole CDR3 protein is CASSQVVGDSGEQYF. This chain connects TRBV4-2 to TRBJ2-7, with D possibly being TRBD2 (6 bases). The CDR3 is cut off 3 residues early in the read; its end comes from the germline J gene. V lost 1 base to trimming and J lost 6 bases, with 16 bases between them. Germline V lookup: CDR1 LGHNA, CDR2 YNFKEQ. The CDR3 totals 15 residues.

With regard to this clone: The CDR3 end falls 3 residues outside the read, so it is completed with the germline J gene. The chain employs TRBV5-1 and TRBJ2-7; TRBD1 might be the D (6 bases). The CDR3 is made up of 14 amino acids. The V end was cut by 2 bases, the J end by 1 base, with 10 bases between. Germline V gene data show CDR1 as SGHRS and CDR2 as YFSETQ. This CDR3 reads CASSLDRLSYEQYF. The sequenced part of the CDR3 DNA is TGCGCCAGCAGCTTAGACAGGCTATCCTACGAG.

As for this clone: The read stops 3 residues short of the end of the CDR3; the missing end is completed from the germline J gene. The rearrangement uses TRBV5-1 and TRBJ2-5; 9 bases align to TRBD2. CDR1 is SGHRS, CDR2 YFSETQ, per germline. The V and J ends lost 0 bases and 2 bases, in that order; junction bases with no gene match: 8. The CDR3 has 17 residues. CDR3 protein: CASSLAPKAGGQETQYF. CDR3 bases read: TGCGCCAGCAGCTTGGCACCCAAAGCGGGGGGACAAGAGACC.

A word on this clone: Sequencing ends 3 residues short of the CDR3 end; the germline J gene provides the rest. The rearrangement uses TRBV5-1 and TRBJ2-3, with D maybe TRBD1 (5 bases). The CDR3 runs to 14 residues. Germline V gene sequence: CDR1 SGHRS, CDR2 YFSETQ. Trimming cost V 4 bases and J 2 bases, with 11 bases left between them. The CDR3 region is CASSPGQATDTQYF. The sequenced CDR3 bases are TGCGCCAGCAGCCCAGGACAAGCCACAGATACG.

Concerning this clone itself: The read falls 3 residues short of the CDR3 end, and the missing part is taken from the germline J gene. The chain carries TRBV30 and TRBJ1-1; D ambiguous. The V end was cut by 1 base, the J end by 1 base, with 10 bases between. The CDR3 length is 14 residues. From germline, CDR1 is GTSNPN and CDR2 SVGIG (reference sequence). CDR3 bases read: TGTGCCTGGAGTGAAGGGCACGCGAACACTGAA. Amino acid sequence: CAWSEGHANTE. The CDR3 in full is CAWSEGHANTEAFF.

CDR3 DNA (partial): TGTGCCAGCAGACAGGGCCGTTGGTTAGGTTCACCC. It yields the protein CASRQGRWLGSP. The whole CDR3 sequence reads CASRQGRWLGSPLHF. V and J are TRBV25-1 and TRBJ1-6; perhaps TRBD1 as D (6 bases). The CDR3 end falls 3 residues outside the read, so it is completed with the germline J gene. Germline CDR1 MGHDK, CDR2 SYGVNS. V lost 6 bases and J 9 bases, leaving 18 bases between the germline ends. This CDR3 spans 15 amino acids.

About this clone itself: The DNA ends 3 residues before the CDR3 does, and the rest of the CDR3 is filled in from the germline J gene. The chain carries TRBV19 and TRBJ2-2, with no clear D. Trimming cost V 3 bases and J 2 bases, with 7 bases left between them. The CDR3 has 14 residues. Germline lookup yields CDR1 LNHDA and CDR2 SQIVND (reference sequence). CDR3 bases read: TGTGCCAGTAGTATTTCAGGAAACACCGGGGAG. Amino acids: CASSISGNTGE. The CDR3 in full is CASSISGNTGELFF.

A note on this clone: The read ends 3 residues early relative to the CDR3; the germline J gene fills the gap. The chain has TRBV19 and TRBJ2-3, with TRBD1 matching over 9 bases. The trim removed 4 bases at V and 0 bases at J, leaving 8 bases unmatched. This CDR3 is 17 amino acids long. Germline CDR1 is LNHDA and CDR2 is SQIVND (reference sequence). CDR3 sequence reads: CASSTSTGGASTDTQYF. CDR3 DNA, as far as it was read: TGTGCCAGTAGTACATCCACAGGGGGCGCAAGCACAGATACG.

Notes on this clone: The CDR3 is cut off 3 residues early in the read; its end comes from the germline J gene. This chain links TRBV10-1 with TRBJ2-1; 8 positions agree with TRBD2. CDR1 is WNHNN, CDR2 SYGVQD, per germline (reference sequence). Germline trimming cut 6 bases from V and 3 bases from J; bases unmatched to any gene: 4. This CDR3 comprises 14 residues. CDR3 sequence reads: CASSLAGIYNEQFF. CDR3 DNA, as far as it was read: TGCGCCAGCAGCTTAGCGGGAATCTACAATGAG.

About this clone: From the germline J gene comes the end of the CDR3, since the read stops 3 residues before it. This chain joins TRBV5-1 and TRBJ1-5; D is unresolved. The CDR3 sequence is 14 residues long. Trimming removed 5 bases from V and 0 bases from J, with 9 bases in between. Germline values: CDR1 SGHRS, CDR2 YFSETQ. The CDR3 region is CASRPGYSNQPQHF. The covered CDR3 bases are TGCGCCAGCAGACCGGGTTATAGCAATCAGCCC.

For this clone: The read comes to an end 3 residues before the CDR3 does, leaving the germline J gene to fill in the end. V gene TRBV12-3 or TRBV12-4 combines with J gene TRBJ2-1; no firm D call. This CDR3 has 12 residues. V dropped 3 bases and J dropped 8 bases, with 8 bases sitting between them. CDR3 protein: CASSFSVYEQFF. The sequenced CDR3 bases are TGTGCCAGCAGTTTCTCGGTCTATGAG.

A note on this clone: The read falls 3 residues short of the CDR3 end, and the missing part is taken from the germline J gene. The rearrangement links TRBV9 to TRBJ2-1; D call uncertain. CDR1 and CDR2 (germline): SGDLS, YYNGEE. The V end lost 0 bases, the J end lost 6 bases, and 13 bases lay between the germline ends. CDR3 length: 15 amino acids. The sequenced CDR3 bases are TGTGCCAGCAGCGTAGAGTACCGTGAACTCAATGAG. Translating gives CASSVEYRELNE. The entire CDR3 is CASSVEYRELNEQFF.

A note on this clone: The CDR3 goes on 3 residues after the read ends, and that part is filled in from the germline J gene. This rearrangement joins TRBV29-1 to TRBJ1-1; TRBD1 might be the D (6 bases). Trimming removed 5 bases from V and 4 bases from J, with 11 bases in between. Germline lookup yields CDR1 SQVTM and CDR2 ANQGSEA. The CDR3 is 12 amino acids. This CDR3 is CSVHRVPTEAFF. The DNA read from the CDR3 is TGCAGCGTTCACAGGGTTCCCACTGAA.

Details on this clone: The sequenced fragment ends 3 residues before the CDR3 boundary, so the rest is inferred from the germline J gene. The chain is built from TRBV2 and TRBJ1-4; tentative D call: TRBD1 (6 bases). Germline V gene lookup returns CDR1 SNHLY and CDR2 FYNNEI. The CDR3 consists of 16 residues. Trimming cost V 2 bases and J 7 bases, with 17 bases left between them. This CDR3 reads CASSESPRGAGEKLFF. CDR3 DNA, as far as it was read: TGTGCCAGCAGTGAAAGCCCGCGGGGGGCTGGTGAAAAA.

Notes on this clone: The read finishes 3 residues shy of the CDR3 end, and the germline J gene is used to complete it. The V call is TRBV5-1, the J call TRBJ2-2, with 12 bases fitting TRBD1. Germline CDR1 reads SGHRS; CDR2 reads YFSETQ. The CDR3 has 18 residues. V dropped 1 base and J dropped 3; count of bases not matched to a gene: 7. The CDR3 sequence is CASSLLAGQGADTGELFF. The covered CDR3 bases are TGCGCCAGCAGCTTGCTGGCGGGACAGGGGGCCGACACCGGGGAG. The full variable domain, its missing parts supplied by reference TRBV5-1 and TRBJ2-2, is KAGVTQTPRYLIKTRGQQVTLSCSPISGHRSVSWYQQTPGQGLQFLFEYFSETQRNKGNFPGRFSGRQFSNSRSEMNVSTLELGDSALYLCASSLLAGQGADTGELFFGEGSRLTVL.

As to this clone: With the read ending 3 residues before the CDR3 end, the germline J gene is used to fill in that end. The gene calls are TRBV19 and TRBJ2-7, with 7 bases matching TRBD1. The CDR3 loop spans 14 amino acids. Germline CDR1 reads LNHDA; CDR2 reads SQIVND (reference sequence). Trimming cost V 6 bases and J 5 bases; bases outside gene matches: 10. The CDR3 DNA, read in part, is TGTGCCAGTAGCATCGACAGGGAAACCCACGAG. It specifies CASSIDRETHE. The CDR3, in full, reads CASSIDRETHEQYF.

The CDR3 sequence is CASSERLRESYNEQFF. The CDR3 DNA, read in part, is TGTGCCAGCAGTGAAAGGCTGCGGGAGTCTTACAATGAG. The genes are TRBV6-1 and TRBJ2-1; TRBD2 matches 7 bases. Read coverage stops 3 residues before the CDR3 terminus; the germline J gene supplies the remainder. V lost 2 bases to trimming and J lost 4 bases; unmatched junction nucleotides: 8. Germline V gives CDR1 MNHNS, CDR2 SASEGT. CDR3 size: 16 residues.

Concerning this clone itself: The read is 3 residues too short to cover the CDR3 end, so that end is filled in from the germline J gene. V gene TRBV5-1 combines with J gene TRBJ1-6; TRBD1 aligns across 8 bases. The CDR3 covers 16 residues. CDR1 and CDR2 (germline): SGHRS, YFSETQ. V shed 3 bases, J shed 6 bases, and the junction held 8 bases outside the gene matches. The part of the CDR3 DNA that was read is TGCGCCAGCAGCTCACGGACAGGGCTCATTAATTCACCC. Its translation is CASSSRTGLINSP. The entire CDR3 is CASSSRTGLINSPLHF.

To note about this clone: The read is 3 residues too short to cover the CDR3 end, so that end is filled in from the germline J gene. The J gene is TRBJ1-5, the V gene TRBV4-1, with a possible D match to TRBD1 (6 bases). Germline lookup yields CDR1 MGHRA and CDR2 YSYEKL. V was pared by 4 bases and J by 2 bases, with 12 bases between. The CDR3 totals 15 residues. The sequenced CDR3 bases are TGCGCCAGCAGCCCTCGAAGACAGGGCAATCAGCCC. Translating gives CASSPRRQGNQP. The CDR3, in full, reads CASSPRRQGNQPQHF.

Comments on this clone: The read gets to within 3 residues of the CDR3 end, and the germline J gene fills in the rest. V gene TRBV6-1 combines with J gene TRBJ2-1; 7 bases line up with TRBD2. CDR1 is MNHNS and CDR2 is SASEGT in the germline V gene. This CDR3 is 17 amino acids long. J was trimmed by 0 bases and V by 1 base; bases with no gene match: 6. The part of the CDR3 DNA that was read is TGTGCCAGCAGTGAAGGGCGGGGGACGGCCTCCTACAATGAG. Encoded protein: CASSEGRGTASYNE. The whole CDR3 protein reads CASSEGRGTASYNEQFF.

Note on this clone: The read ends 3 residues early relative to the CDR3; the germline J gene fills the gap. The chain joins TRBV11-2 to TRBJ1-3; D gene ambiguous. Trimming took 2 bases from V and 0 from J, leaving 5 bases between them. Looked up from germline, CDR1 is SGHAT and CDR2 is FQNNGV. The CDR3 spans 14 residues. CDR3 protein: CASSLLVSGNTIYF. The DNA read from the CDR3 is TGTGCCAGCAGCTTACTAGTCTCTGGAAACACC. The entire variable domain, with the rest obtained from reference TRBV11-2 and TRBJ1-3, is as follows: EAGVAQSPRYKIIEKRQSVAFWCNPISGHATLYWYQQILGQGPKLLIQFQNNGVVDDSQLPKDRFSAERLKGVDSTLKIQPAKLEDSAVYLCASSLLVSGNTIYFGEGSWLTVV.

As regards this clone: The read ends 3 residues shy of where the CDR3 ends; the end is completed using the germline J gene. The V call is TRBV29-1, the J call TRBJ2-5, with TRBD2 matching 13 bases. The CDR3 covers 13 residues. V was pared by 7 bases and J by 5 bases, with 4 bases of the junction left unmatched. The germline CDR1 and CDR2 sequences are SQVTM and ANQGSEA. CDR3 DNA (partial): TGCAGCGGGTGGACTAGCGGGAGCGAGACC. It specifies CSGWTSGSET. The whole CDR3 is CSGWTSGSETQYF.

CDR3 in amino acids: CASRTGDQPQYF. The sequenced CDR3 bases are TGTGCCAGTAGGACGGGTGATCAGCCG. The V call is TRBV19, the J call TRBJ2-3, with no clear D. The read gets to within 3 residues of the CDR3 end, and the germline J gene fills in the rest. CDR1 LNHDA and CDR2 SQIVND come from the germline V gene (reference sequence). This CDR3 contains 12 residues.

CDR3 sequence reads: CASHDRELADTQYF. The sequenced CDR3 bases are TGTGCCAGCCACGACAGGGAACTAGCAGATACG. The chain joins TRBV5-4 to TRBJ2-3; TRBD1 matches at 7 bases. The read terminates 3 residues before the CDR3 end, so the remaining end is supplied by the germline J gene. Germline V gives CDR1 SGHNT, CDR2 YYREEE (reference sequence). V dropped 7 bases and J dropped 4; count of bases not matched to a gene: 9. The CDR3 runs to 14 residues. The variable domain in full, completed from reference TRBV5-4 and TRBJ2-3, reads ETGVTQSPTHLIKTRGQQVTLRCSSQSGHNTVSWYQQALGQGPQFIFQYYREEENGRGNFPPRFSGLQFPNYSSELNVNALELDDSALYLCASHDRELADTQYFGPGTRLTVL.